This is a list of T cell receptor beta chains from one sample in a study of a mutant IDH1 vaccine in newly diagnosed glioma. These TCRs' antigens remain unknown. Generated by immunoSEQ multiplex PCR, the TCRdb table keeps only in-frame clones and is missing some. The sample lists tens of thousands of clones, 84% seen once, with about 3.8% in the top ten. Sample: PBMCs, taken from a glioma patient whose treatment included an IDH1 peptide vaccine. The receptors derive from a man aged 25 to 45 with glioma. Each CDR3 is given with its conserved first and last residue. The D gene is left open where the match is weak. The size of a clone is reported for some rows only, either as once, few or many, or as a class for expanded clones.

>once|TRBJ2-2|TRBV19|NA
TGTGCCAGCCGATCTAGGGGGAACACCGGGGAGCTGTTTTTT
CASRSRGNTGELFF
>NA|TRBJ1-4|TRBV4-1|NA
TGCGCCAGCAGCCAATCAGGGCGGGATGAAAAACTGTTTTTT
CASSQSGRDEKLFF
>NA|TRBJ2-5|TRBV30|NA
TGTGCCTGGAAACCAGGGATCATAAAAAAAGAGACCCAGTACTTC
CAWKPGIIKKETQYF
>NA|TRBJ2-7|TRBV9|TRBD1
TGTGCCAGCAGCGTAGGCGGGGGGACAGGGGGCGCCGAGCAGTACTTC
CASSVGGGTGGAEQYF
>NA|TRBJ2-1|TRBV5-1|TRBD2
TGCGCCAGCAGCTTGTATCGACTAGCGGGAGACAATGAGCAGTTCTTC
CASSLYRLAGDNEQFF
>NA|TRBJ2-1|TRBV10-3|TRBD2
TGTGCCATCAGTGAATTTGGACTAGCGGGGAACAATGAGCAGTTCTTC
CAISEFGLAGNNEQFF
>NA|TRBJ2-2|TRBV4-3|NA
TGCGCCAGCAGCCAAGATCGCGCTGGGAAGCTGTTTTTT
CASSQDRAGKLFF
>NA|TRBJ1-1|TRBV6-1|TRBD1
TGTGCCAGCAGTGAACTCTTTGGGGGACAGCACACTGAAGCTTTCTTT
CASSELFGGQHTEAFF
>NA|TRBJ2-6|TRBV7-3|NA
TGTGCCAGCAGCTTGGGAGGATCTGGGGCCAACGTCCTGACTTTC
CASSLGGSGANVLTF
>once|TRBJ1-1|TRBV28|NA
TGTGCCAGCAGTTCCCCAAAGGGAGAAATGAACACTGAAGCTTTCTTT
CASSSPKGEMNTEAFF
>once|TRBJ2-5|TRBV25-1|TRBD2
TGTGCTTATAGCGGGGACGATCAAGAGACCCAGTACTTC
CAYSGDDQETQYF
>once|TRBJ1-1|TRBV27|NA
TGTGCCAGCAGTTTATTTAGTCCTGGGTCCACTGAAGCTTTCTTT
CASSLFSPGSTEAFF
>NA|TRBJ1-1|TRBV4-2|TRBD1
TGTGCCAGCAGACAGGGCGACAGGGAGAACACTGAAGCTTTCTTT
CASRQGDRENTEAFF
>NA|TRBJ1-1|TRBV18|TRBD1
TGTGCCAGCTCACCAGGCCAGGGGGCGCGGGAAGCTTTCTTT
CASSPGQGAREAFF
>NA|TRBJ2-5|TRBV5-1|TRBD2
TGCGCCACCGGGGGGGATAAACAAGAGACCCAGTACTTC
CATGGDKQETQYF
>NA|TRBJ2-7|TRBV27|NA
TGTGCCAGCAGTTTGGACACGGCAAGCTCCTACGAGCAGTACTTC
CASSLDTASSYEQYF